The table lists the clone carrying this T cell receptor beta chain with a few counts. Its antigen is not known. Assay: immunoSEQ multiplex PCR; the TCRdb copy retains only in-frame clones and omits some. Altogether 250,000 to 350,000 clones are present, roughly 90% being singletons, with the ten largest covering about 0.91%. The data were obtained in a study of cytomegalovirus exposure and HLA in healthy donors. Study-wide results and caveats: There were a few CMV-associated chains whose specificity for CMV antigens was confirmed in vitro. Reportedly, diagnosis of cytomegalovirus status by the classifier showed high specificity and sensitivity. The study recorded 160 or so TCR beta chains that were cytomegalovirus-associated.

CDR1 and CDR2 from the germline V gene are MNHNY and SVGAGI (reference sequence). This CDR3 region has 14 residues. V lost 5 bases and J lost 6; bases outside the gene matches: 7. The donors were part of the roughly 130-subject validation cohort, which stood apart from the roughly 700-subject first cohort. This clonotype was obtained from a woman younger than 35 in good health and CMV-seronegative. The sample taken for sequencing was PBMCs. The chain employs TRBV6-6 and TRBJ1-5; 7 bases are a match to TRBD1. The CDR3 region is CASSVTGSIQPQHF. CDR3 nucleotide sequence: TGTGCCAGCAGTGTGACAGGGTCTATTCAGCCCCAGCATTTT.